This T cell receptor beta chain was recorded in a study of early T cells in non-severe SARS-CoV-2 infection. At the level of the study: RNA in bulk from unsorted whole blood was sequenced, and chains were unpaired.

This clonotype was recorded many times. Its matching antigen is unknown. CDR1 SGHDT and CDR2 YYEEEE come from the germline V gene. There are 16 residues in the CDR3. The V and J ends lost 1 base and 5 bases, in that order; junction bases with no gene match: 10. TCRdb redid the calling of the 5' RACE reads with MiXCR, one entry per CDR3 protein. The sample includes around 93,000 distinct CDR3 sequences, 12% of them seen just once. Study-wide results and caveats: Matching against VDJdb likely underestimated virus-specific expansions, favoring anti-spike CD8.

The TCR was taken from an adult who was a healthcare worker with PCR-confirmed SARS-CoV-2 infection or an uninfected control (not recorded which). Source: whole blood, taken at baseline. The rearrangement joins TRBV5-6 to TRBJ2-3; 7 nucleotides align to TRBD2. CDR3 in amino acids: CASSLWAPERGDTQYF. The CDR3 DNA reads TGTGCCAGCAGCTTGTGGGCCCCAGAGCGGGGAGATACGCAGTATTTT.